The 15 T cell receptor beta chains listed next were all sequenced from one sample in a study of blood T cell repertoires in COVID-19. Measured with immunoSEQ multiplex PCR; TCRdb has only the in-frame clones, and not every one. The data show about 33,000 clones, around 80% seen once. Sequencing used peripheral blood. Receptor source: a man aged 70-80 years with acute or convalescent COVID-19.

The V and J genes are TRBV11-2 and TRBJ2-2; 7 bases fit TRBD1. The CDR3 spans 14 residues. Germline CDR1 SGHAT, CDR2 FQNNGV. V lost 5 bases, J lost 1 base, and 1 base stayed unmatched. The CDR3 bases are TGTGCCAGCAGCCGACAGGGGAACACCGGGGAGCTGTTTTTT. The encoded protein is CASSRQGNTGELFF.

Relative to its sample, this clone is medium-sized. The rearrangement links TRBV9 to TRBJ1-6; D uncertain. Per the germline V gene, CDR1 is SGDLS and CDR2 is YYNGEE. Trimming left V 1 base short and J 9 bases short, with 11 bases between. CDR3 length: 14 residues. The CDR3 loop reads CASSVSGETSPLHF. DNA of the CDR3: TGTGCCAGCAGCGTAAGCGGGGAAACTTCACCCCTCCACTTT.

CDR3: CAIRTGQGDSPLHF. In DNA form, the CDR3 reads TGTGCCATCAGGACAGGACAGGGAGATTCACCCCTCCACTTT. This chain links TRBV10-3 with TRBJ1-6, with 8 positions matching TRBD1. After removal of 6 bases from V and 8 bases from J, the junction contained 6 bases not matched to a gene. CDR1 ENHRY and CDR2 SYGVKD come from the germline V gene. The CDR3 totals 14 residues.

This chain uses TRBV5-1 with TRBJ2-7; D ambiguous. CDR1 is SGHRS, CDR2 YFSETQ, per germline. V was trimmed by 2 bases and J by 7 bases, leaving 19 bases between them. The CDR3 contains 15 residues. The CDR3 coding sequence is TGCGCCAGCAGCTTAGGATTAGGCAGCGCCTTGGAGCAGTACTTC. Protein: CASSLGLGSALEQYF. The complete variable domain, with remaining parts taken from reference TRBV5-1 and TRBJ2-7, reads KAGVTQTPRYLIKTRGQQVTLSCSPISGHRSVSWYQQTPGQGLQFLFEYFSETQRNKGNFPGRFSGRQFSNSRSEMNVSTLELGDSALYLCASSLGLGSALEQYFGPGTRLTVT.

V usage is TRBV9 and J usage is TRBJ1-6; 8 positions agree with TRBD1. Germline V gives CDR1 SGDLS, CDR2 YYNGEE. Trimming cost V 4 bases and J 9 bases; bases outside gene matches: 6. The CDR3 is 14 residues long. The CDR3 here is CASSRTGISSPLHF. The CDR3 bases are TGTGCCAGCAGCCGGACAGGGATCTCTTCACCCCTCCACTTT.

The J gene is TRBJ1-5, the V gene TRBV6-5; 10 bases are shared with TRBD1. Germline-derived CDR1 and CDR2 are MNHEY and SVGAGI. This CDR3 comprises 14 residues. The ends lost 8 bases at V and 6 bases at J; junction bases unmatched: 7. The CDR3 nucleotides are TGTGCCAGCCGTCTGAGGACAGGGGGTCAGCCCCAGCATTTT. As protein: CASRLRTGGQPQHF.

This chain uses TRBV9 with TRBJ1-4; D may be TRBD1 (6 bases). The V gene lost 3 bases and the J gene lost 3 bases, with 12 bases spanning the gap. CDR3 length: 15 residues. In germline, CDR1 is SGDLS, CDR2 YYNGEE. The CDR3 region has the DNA TGTGCCAGCAGCGCGCTACAGGGCCCTAATGAAAAACTGTTTTTT. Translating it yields CASSALQGPNEKLFF.

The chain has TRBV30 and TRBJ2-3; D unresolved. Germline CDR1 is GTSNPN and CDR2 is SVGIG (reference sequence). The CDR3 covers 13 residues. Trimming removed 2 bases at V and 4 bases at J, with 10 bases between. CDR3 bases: TGTGCCTGGAGTATATTAGCATCAGATACGCAGTATTTT. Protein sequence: CAWSILASDTQYF.

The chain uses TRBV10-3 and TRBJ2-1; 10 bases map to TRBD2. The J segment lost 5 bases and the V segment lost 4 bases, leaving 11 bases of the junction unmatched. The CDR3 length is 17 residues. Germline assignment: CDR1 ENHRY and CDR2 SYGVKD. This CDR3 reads CAISGGSGRVYNNEQFF. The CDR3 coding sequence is TGTGCCATCAGTGGGGGCAGCGGGAGGGTGTATAACAATGAGCAGTTCTTC.

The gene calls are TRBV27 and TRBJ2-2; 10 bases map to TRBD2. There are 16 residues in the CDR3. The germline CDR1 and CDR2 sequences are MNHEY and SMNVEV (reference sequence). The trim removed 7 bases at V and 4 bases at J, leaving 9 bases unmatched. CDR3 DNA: TGTGCCAGCACCCGAAGACTAGCGGGTCGCACCGGGGAGCTGTTTTTT. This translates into CASTRRLAGRTGELFF.

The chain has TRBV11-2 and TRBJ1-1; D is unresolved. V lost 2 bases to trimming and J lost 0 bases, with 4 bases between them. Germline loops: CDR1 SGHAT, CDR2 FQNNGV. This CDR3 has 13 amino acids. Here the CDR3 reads CASSLPMNTEAFF. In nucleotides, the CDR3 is TGTGCCAGCAGCTTACCCATGAACACTGAAGCTTTCTTT. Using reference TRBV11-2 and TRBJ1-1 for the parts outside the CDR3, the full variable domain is EAGVAQSPRYKIIEKRQSVAFWCNPISGHATLYWYQQILGQGPKLLIQFQNNGVVDDSQLPKDRFSAERLKGVDSTLKIQPAKLEDSAVYLCASSLPMNTEAFFGQGTRLTVV.

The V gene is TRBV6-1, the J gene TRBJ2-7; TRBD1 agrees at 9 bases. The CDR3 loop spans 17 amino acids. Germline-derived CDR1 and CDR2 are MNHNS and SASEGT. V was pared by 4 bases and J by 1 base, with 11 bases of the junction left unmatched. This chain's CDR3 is CASSGPRRDRVSYEQYF. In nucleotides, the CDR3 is TGTGCCAGCAGTGGACCGAGACGGGACAGGGTTTCCTACGAGCAGTACTTC.

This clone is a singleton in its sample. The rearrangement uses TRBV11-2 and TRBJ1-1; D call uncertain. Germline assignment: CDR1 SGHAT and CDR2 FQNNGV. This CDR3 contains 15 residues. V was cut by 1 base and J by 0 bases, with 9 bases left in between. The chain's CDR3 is CASSLVLAVNTEAFF. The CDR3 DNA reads TGTGCCAGCAGCTTAGTGCTGGCGGTGAACACTGAAGCTTTCTTT. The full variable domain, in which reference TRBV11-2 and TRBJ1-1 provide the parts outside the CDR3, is EAGVAQSPRYKIIEKRQSVAFWCNPISGHATLYWYQQILGQGPKLLIQFQNNGVVDDSQLPKDRFSAERLKGVDSTLKIQPAKLEDSAVYLCASSLVLAVNTEAFFGQGTRLTVV.

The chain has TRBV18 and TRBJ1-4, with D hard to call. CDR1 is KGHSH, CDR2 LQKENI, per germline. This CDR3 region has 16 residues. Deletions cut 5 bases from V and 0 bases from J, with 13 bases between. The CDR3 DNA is TGTGCCAGCTCAGCTTCCCGGGGTGCAACTAATGAAAAACTGTTTTTT. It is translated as CASSASRGATNEKLFF.

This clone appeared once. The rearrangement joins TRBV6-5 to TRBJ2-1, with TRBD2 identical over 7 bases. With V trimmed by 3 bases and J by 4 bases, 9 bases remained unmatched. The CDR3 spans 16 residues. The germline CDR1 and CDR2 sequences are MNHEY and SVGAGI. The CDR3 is CASSYSALAVYNEQFF. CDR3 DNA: TGTGCCAGCAGTTATTCTGCTCTAGCGGTGTACAATGAGCAGTTCTTC.